This TCR beta chain appears in the sequencing data of a study of blood T cell repertoires in COVID-19. The V gene's germline CDR1 is SGDLS and CDR2 YYNGEE. The junction had 5 bases not matched to a gene; V was cut back by 2 bases and J by 4 bases. This CDR3 spans 14 amino acids. Data came from immunoSEQ multiplex PCR; TCRdb stores just in-frame clones and leaves some out. The table shows fewer than 250,000 clones, with more than 85% occurring only once. The specimen sequenced was peripheral blood. This TCR derives from a man aged 25-40 years with acute or convalescent COVID-19. V is TRBV9 and J is TRBJ1-1; 7 bases are shared with TRBD1. The CDR3 loop reads CASSVWDSVTEAFF. As DNA, the CDR3 is TGTGCCAGCAGCGTTTGGGACAGCGTCACTGAAGCTTTCTTT.